A single sample is the source of the 25 T cell receptor beta chains below, sequenced in a study of T cell responses to AZD1222 COVID-19 vaccine. Here immunoSEQ multiplex PCR was the method, and the copy in TCRdb shows in-frame clones only, minus some. This sample carries about 120,000 clones, 88% of them seen once, and the ten largest clones take roughly 2.3%. The sequenced sample was peripheral blood, obtained on day 0 of AZD1222 vaccination. These receptors were obtained from an adult in good health.

The V gene is TRBV5-1, the J gene TRBJ2-1; the D is unclear. Per germline, CDR1 SGHRS and CDR2 YFSETQ. This CDR3 spans 13 amino acids. Trimming removed 3 bases at V and 6 bases at J, with 10 bases between. CDR3 sequence reads: CASSSTVLNEQFF. The CDR3 bases are TGCGCCAGCAGCTCCACAGTCCTCAATGAGCAGTTCTTC.

V gene TRBV6-5 combines with J gene TRBJ2-2; D not certain. Germline-derived CDR1 and CDR2 are MNHEY and SVGAGI. Trimming shortened V by 8 bases and J by 0 bases, and 13 bases separated the two germline ends. The CDR3 sequence is 15 residues long. In DNA form, the CDR3 reads TGTGCCAGCCGGAACGGCAGGACGAACACCGGGGAGCTGTTTTTT. Translating it yields CASRNGRTNTGELFF.

The chain's CDR3 is CASSLSPDRVQTNEQFF. The CDR3 nucleotides read TGTGCCAGCAGCTTATCCCCAGACAGGGTACAAACCAATGAGCAGTTCTTC. The chain links TRBV7-2 to TRBJ2-1, with 7 bases that match TRBD1. This CDR3 contains 17 residues. J gave up 6 bases and V 2 bases, and 13 bases lay outside the gene matches. CDR1 and CDR2 from the germline V gene are SGHTA and FQGNSA.

This clone was counted a few times. CDR3 loop: CASSDGTGGYSGELFF. CDR3 bases: TGCGCCAGCAGCGATGGGACAGGGGGCTACTCCGGGGAGCTGTTTTTT. The rearrangement joins TRBV5-1 to TRBJ2-2; 12 nucleotides line up with TRBD1. Unmatched junction bases numbered 7, after V lost 4 bases and J lost 6 bases. The CDR3 is made up of 16 amino acids. CDR1 is SGHRS and CDR2 is YFSETQ in the germline V gene.

V gene TRBV3-1 (or the pseudogene TRBV3-2) combines with J gene TRBJ2-1; D tentatively fits TRBD1 or TRBD2 (6 bases each). CDR3 length equals 16 residues. V was cut by 4 bases and J by 7 bases, with 20 bases left in between. Germline loops: CDR1 LGHDT, CDR2 YNNKEL (reference sequence). The CDR3 DNA reads TGTGCCAGCAGCCCCCTCCTAGCGCCAAGGGGGAATGAGCAGTTCTTC. Its protein is CASSPLLAPRGNEQFF.

This clone was picked up one time. The chain couples TRBV4-1 to TRBJ2-1; 7 bases are shared with TRBD2. CDR1 MGHRA and CDR2 YSYEKL come from the germline V gene. The CDR3 is 15 residues long. Trimming removed 1 base from V and 8 bases from J; junction bases left unmatched: 8. As DNA, the CDR3 is TGCGCCAGCAGCCAAGTCGTCGCGGGAGTCGATGAGCAGTTCTTC. This gives the protein CASSQVVAGVDEQFF.

This chain links TRBV5-5 with TRBJ2-7, with no clear D. Germline CDR1 and CDR2: SGHKS and YYEKEE (reference sequence). Trimming removed 0 bases at V and 0 bases at J, with 10 bases between. The CDR3 spans 15 residues. CDR3 nucleotide sequence: TGTGCCAGCAGCTTGGTTGCTACCACCTCCTACGAGCAGTACTTC. It yields the protein CASSLVATTSYEQYF.

This clone was seen only once. V is TRBV29-1 and J is TRBJ2-7; TRBD2 matches 7 bases. The ends lost 5 bases at V and 2 bases at J; junction bases unmatched: 3. This CDR3 is built from 12 residues. Germline CDR1 SQVTM, CDR2 ANQGSEA. The CDR3 region has the DNA TGCAGCGTTTCTAGCGGAACCTACGAGCAGTACTTC. It is translated as CSVSSGTYEQYF.

The chain couples TRBV5-1 to TRBJ2-4, with D unresolved. The germline V gene encodes CDR1 SGHRS and CDR2 YFSETQ. This CDR3 region has 16 residues. Trimming stripped 5 bases from V and 1 base from J, with 16 bases between. DNA for the CDR3: TGCGCCAGCAGTTCGACGGACCGTACGGCCAAAAACATTCAGTACTTC. As protein: CASSSTDRTAKNIQYF.

This chain joins TRBV5-4 and TRBJ2-3, with 7 bases lining up with TRBD2. Germline V gene sequence: CDR1 SGHNT, CDR2 YYREEE (reference sequence). Trimming removed 1 base from V and 6 bases from J; junction bases left unmatched: 11. This CDR3 spans 16 amino acids. CDR3 sequence: CASSLHPLAERDTQYF. The CDR3 DNA reads as TGTGCCAGCAGCTTGCACCCTCTAGCGGAACGGGATACGCAGTATTTT.

This chain joins TRBV6-5 and TRBJ1-4, with no clear D. Germline lookup yields CDR1 MNHEY and CDR2 SVGAGI. The CDR3 has 13 amino acids. Trimming cost V 7 bases and J 4 bases, with 10 bases left between them. The CDR3: CASTRAFNEKLFF. For the CDR3, the DNA is TGTGCCAGCACGAGGGCCTTTAATGAAAAACTGTTTTTT.

The gene calls are TRBV6-5 and TRBJ1-6; no clear D. The length of the CDR3 is 13 residues. Per the germline V gene, CDR1 is MNHEY and CDR2 is SVGAGI. With 7 bases removed from V and 10 bases from J, the gap between germline ends came to 14 bases. The CDR3 sequence: CASTGPYGSPLHF. The CDR3 DNA is TGTGCCAGCACTGGCCCCTATGGGTCACCCCTCCACTTT.

The chain joins TRBV2 to TRBJ1-2; a possible D gene is TRBD1 (6 bases). V was clipped by 7 bases and J by 8 bases, with 14 bases between them. CDR3 length: 12 amino acids. Germline loops: CDR1 SNHLY, CDR2 FYNNEI. The DNA of the CDR3 is TGTGCCAGCATTCCAAGGGGGAGAGGCTACACCTTC. Translation gives CASIPRGRGYTF.

The chain is built from TRBV5-4 and TRBJ1-1, with D maybe TRBD1 (6 bases). The CDR3 length is 15 residues. CDR1 and CDR2 from the germline V gene are SGHNT and YYREEE (reference sequence). Trimming cost V 7 bases and J 0 bases, with 16 bases left between them. This CDR3 reads CASHLGGALNTEAFF. CDR3 bases: TGTGCCAGCCATCTAGGGGGGGCCTTGAACACTGAAGCTTTCTTT.

The chain carries TRBV6-1 and TRBJ1-1; no clear D. The germline gives CDR1 MNHNS, CDR2 SASEGT. V lost 4 bases and J 1 base, leaving 16 bases between the germline ends. This CDR3 comprises 16 residues. The CDR3 DNA sequence: TGTGCCAGCAGTGCAACACCCCCAGGTCCGAACACTGAAGCTTTCTTT. It yields the protein CASSATPPGPNTEAFF.

The V and J genes are TRBV10-1 and TRBJ2-7; 8 nucleotides line up with TRBD1. The CDR3 sequence is 14 residues long. The V gene's germline CDR1 is WNHNN and CDR2 SYGVQD (reference sequence). The V and J ends lost 0 bases and 4 bases, in that order; junction bases with no gene match: 2. The chain's CDR3 is CASSESRTGYEQYF. CDR3 bases: TGCGCCAGCAGTGAGTCTCGGACAGGGTACGAGCAGTACTTC.

The chain uses TRBV4-1 and TRBJ1-4; 11 bases fit TRBD1. Germline V gives CDR1 MGHRA, CDR2 YSYEKL. The CDR3 loop spans 17 amino acids. J lost 3 bases, V lost 1 base, and 4 bases had no gene match. CDR3 DNA: TGCGCCAGCAGCCAAGTCGGGACAGGGGGAGCTAATGAAAAACTGTTTTTT. Its translation is CASSQVGTGGANEKLFF.

The chain carries TRBV25-1 and TRBJ1-2, with TRBD1 matching over 7 bases. CDR1 is MGHDK, CDR2 SYGVNS, per germline. J gave up 0 bases and V 5 bases, and 3 bases lay outside the gene matches. The CDR3 runs 14 residues. The CDR3 sequence is CASSTGTANYGYTF. CDR3 DNA: TGTGCCAGCAGTACCGGGACAGCTAACTATGGCTACACCTTC.

The J gene is TRBJ2-3, the V gene TRBV9; 16 nucleotides align to TRBD2. The V gene's germline CDR1 is SGDLS and CDR2 YYNGEE. This CDR3 has 20 residues. The V and J ends lost 3 bases and 3 bases, in that order; junction bases with no gene match: 13. The CDR3 is CASSGSSTGTSGRGTDTQYF. CDR3 nucleotides: TGTGCCAGCAGCGGGTCCTCGACCGGGACTAGCGGGAGGGGGACAGATACGCAGTATTTT.

The genes are TRBV5-1 and TRBJ1-3; the D gene is possibly TRBD1 (5 bases). V was clipped by 0 bases and J by 0 bases, with 13 bases between them. The CDR3 length is 17 residues. The germline V gene encodes CDR1 SGHRS and CDR2 YFSETQ. The CDR3 loop is CASSLGSDRISGNTIYF. The CDR3 DNA sequence: TGCGCCAGCAGCTTGGGTTCCGACAGAATCTCTGGAAACACCATATATTTT.

This sequence joins TRBV6-5 and TRBJ2-7; D gene uncertain. This CDR3 is built from 16 residues. Germline V gene sequence: CDR1 MNHEY, CDR2 SVGAGI. Trimming pared 0 bases from V and 6 bases from J, leaving 18 bases between. The DNA of the CDR3 is TGTGCCAGCAGTTACTCGGTGTCCTTACTGGCGCCCGAGCAGTACTTC. Protein product: CASSYSVSLLAPEQYF.

In this sample, this clone turned up once. The chain employs TRBV28 and TRBJ1-6; D unresolved. The germline gives CDR1 MDHEN, CDR2 SYDVKM. V dropped 3 bases and J dropped 5 bases, with 11 bases sitting between them. The CDR3 contains 15 residues. CDR3 nucleotides: TGTGCCAGCAGTTTGGATCGGGGAAATAATTCACCCCTCCACTTT. This codes for CASSLDRGNNSPLHF.

J is TRBJ1-2 and V is TRBV5-1; perhaps TRBD1 as D (6 bases). Germline V gene sequence: CDR1 SGHRS, CDR2 YFSETQ. The CDR3 is 12 amino acids. V lost 4 bases and J 5 bases, leaving 9 bases between the germline ends. The DNA of the CDR3 is TGCGCCAGCAGCGATGGACAGTATGGCTACACCTTC. Encoded protein: CASSDGQYGYTF.

The chain links TRBV18 to TRBJ2-2; D remains unclear. The V gene lost 2 bases and the J gene lost 5 bases, with 12 bases spanning the gap. Looked up from germline, CDR1 is KGHSH and CDR2 is LQKENI. The CDR3 consists of 15 residues. CDR3: CASSPERPLTGELFF. CDR3 nucleotides: TGTGCCAGCTCACCAGAGAGGCCTTTAACCGGGGAGCTGTTTTTT.

The rearrangement links TRBV9 to TRBJ2-1, with D tentatively TRBD1 or TRBD2 (5 bases each). V was cut by 0 bases and J by 6 bases, with 10 bases left in between. This CDR3 spans 14 amino acids. Looked up from germline, CDR1 is SGDLS and CDR2 is YYNGEE. The CDR3 is CASSVAGTSNEQFF. The CDR3 region has the DNA TGTGCCAGCAGCGTAGCTGGGACCAGCAATGAGCAGTTCTTC.